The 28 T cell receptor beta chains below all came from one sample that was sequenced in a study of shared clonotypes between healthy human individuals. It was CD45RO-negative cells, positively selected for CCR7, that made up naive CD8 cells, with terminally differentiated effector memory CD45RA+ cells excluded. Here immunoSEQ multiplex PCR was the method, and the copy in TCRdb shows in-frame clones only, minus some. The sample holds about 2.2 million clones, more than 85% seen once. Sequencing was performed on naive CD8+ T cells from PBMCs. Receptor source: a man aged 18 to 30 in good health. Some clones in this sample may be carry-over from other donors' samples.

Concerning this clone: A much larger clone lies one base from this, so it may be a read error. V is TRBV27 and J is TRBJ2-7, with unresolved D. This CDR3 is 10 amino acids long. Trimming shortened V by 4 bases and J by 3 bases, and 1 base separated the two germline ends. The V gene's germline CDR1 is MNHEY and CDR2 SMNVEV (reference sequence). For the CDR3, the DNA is TGTGCCAGCAGTTACTACGAGCAGTACTTC. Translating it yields CASSYYEQYF.

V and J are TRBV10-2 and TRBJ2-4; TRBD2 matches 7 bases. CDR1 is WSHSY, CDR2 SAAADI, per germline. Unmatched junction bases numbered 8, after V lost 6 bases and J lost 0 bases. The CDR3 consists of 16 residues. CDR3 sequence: CASRGGGKIAKNIQYF. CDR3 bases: TGCGCCAGCAGGGGGGGAGGGAAAATAGCCAAAAACATTCAGTACTTC.

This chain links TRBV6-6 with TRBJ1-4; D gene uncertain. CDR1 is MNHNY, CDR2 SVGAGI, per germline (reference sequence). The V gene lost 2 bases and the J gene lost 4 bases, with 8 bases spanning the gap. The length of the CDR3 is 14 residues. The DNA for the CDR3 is TGTGCCAGCAGTTACATGGACGGTAATGAAAAACTGTTTTTT. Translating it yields CASSYMDGNEKLFF.

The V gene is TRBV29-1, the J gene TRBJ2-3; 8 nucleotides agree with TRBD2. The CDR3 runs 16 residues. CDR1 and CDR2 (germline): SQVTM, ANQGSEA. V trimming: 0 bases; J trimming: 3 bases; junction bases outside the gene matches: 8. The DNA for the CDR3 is TGCAGCGTTGAAGATCGGGTAGCGGGATGGACAGATACGCAGTATTTT. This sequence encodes CSVEDRVAGWTDTQYF.

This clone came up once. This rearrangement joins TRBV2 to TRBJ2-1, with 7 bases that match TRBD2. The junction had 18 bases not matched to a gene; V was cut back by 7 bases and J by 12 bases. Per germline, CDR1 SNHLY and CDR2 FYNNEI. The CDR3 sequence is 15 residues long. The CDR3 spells CASTGTNEKSFGQFF. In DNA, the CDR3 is TGTGCCAGCACCGGGACTAATGAGAAGAGTTTCGGGCAGTTCTTC.

The DNA for the CDR3 is TGTGCCAGCAGCTTAGACAGGGGGCCGTCCTACAATGAGCAGTTCTTC. Protein sequence: CASSLDRGPSYNEQFF. The chain joins TRBV7-2 to TRBJ2-1, with 9 positions matching TRBD1. V shed 1 base, J shed 1 base, and the junction held 2 bases outside the gene matches. The CDR3 has 16 amino acids. In germline, CDR1 is SGHTA, CDR2 FQGNSA.

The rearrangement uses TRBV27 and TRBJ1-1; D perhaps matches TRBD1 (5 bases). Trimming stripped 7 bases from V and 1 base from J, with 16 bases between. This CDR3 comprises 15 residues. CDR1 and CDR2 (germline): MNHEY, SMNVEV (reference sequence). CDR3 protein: CASNTRDRGNTEAFF. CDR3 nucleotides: TGTGCCAGCAACACCCGGGACCGAGGGAACACTGAAGCTTTCTTT.

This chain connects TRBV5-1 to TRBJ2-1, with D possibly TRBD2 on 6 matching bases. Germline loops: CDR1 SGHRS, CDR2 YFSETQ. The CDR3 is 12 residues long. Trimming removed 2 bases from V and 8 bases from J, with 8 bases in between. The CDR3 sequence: CASSFQRDEQFF. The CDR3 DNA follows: TGCGCCAGCAGCTTTCAGCGGGATGAGCAGTTCTTC.

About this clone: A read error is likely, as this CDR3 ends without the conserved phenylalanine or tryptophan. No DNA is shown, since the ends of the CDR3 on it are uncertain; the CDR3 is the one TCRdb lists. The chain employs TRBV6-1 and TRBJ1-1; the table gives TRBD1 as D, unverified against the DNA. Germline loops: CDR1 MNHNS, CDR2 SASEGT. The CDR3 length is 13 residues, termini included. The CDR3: CASSDDIMGAPRR.

The CDR3 spells CASSFGTGPSYF. DNA of the CDR3: TGTGCCAGCAGCTTCGGGACAGGGCCCAGTTATTTT. This rearrangement joins TRBV5-4 to TRBJ2-3; 9 nucleotides match TRBD1. Trimming removed 2 bases from V and 15 bases from J; junction bases left unmatched: 7. Germline V gene sequence: CDR1 SGHNT, CDR2 YYREEE (reference sequence). The CDR3 contains 12 residues.

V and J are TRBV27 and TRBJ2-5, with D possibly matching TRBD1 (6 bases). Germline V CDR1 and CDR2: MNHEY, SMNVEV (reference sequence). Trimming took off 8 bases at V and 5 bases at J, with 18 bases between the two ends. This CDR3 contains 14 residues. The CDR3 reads CASRILGARETQYF. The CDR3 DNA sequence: TGTGCCAGCCGTATCTTGGGGGCGCGGGAGACCCAGTACTTC.

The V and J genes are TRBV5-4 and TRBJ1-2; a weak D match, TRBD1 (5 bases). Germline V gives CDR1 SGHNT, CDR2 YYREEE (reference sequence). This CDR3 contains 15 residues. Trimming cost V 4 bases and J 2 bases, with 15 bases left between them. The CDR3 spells CASSPTPEGNYGYTF. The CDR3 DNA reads TGTGCCAGCAGCCCAACACCGGAGGGGAACTATGGCTACACCTTC.

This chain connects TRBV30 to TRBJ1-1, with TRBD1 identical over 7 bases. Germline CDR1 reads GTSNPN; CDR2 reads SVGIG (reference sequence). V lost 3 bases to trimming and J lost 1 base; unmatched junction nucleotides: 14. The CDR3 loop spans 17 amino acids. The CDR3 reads CAWSPLRGPLRNTEAFF. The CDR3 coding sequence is TGTGCCTGGAGCCCCTTGAGGGGGCCCCTTCGGAACACTGAAGCTTTCTTT.

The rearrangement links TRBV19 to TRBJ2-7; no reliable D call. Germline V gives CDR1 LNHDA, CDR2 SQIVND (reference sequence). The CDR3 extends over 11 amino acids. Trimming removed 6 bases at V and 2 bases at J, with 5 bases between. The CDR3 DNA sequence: TGTGCCAGTAGAGACGCCTACGAGCAGTACTTC. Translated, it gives CASRDAYEQYF.

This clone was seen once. Here the CDR3 reads CASSLGRADEQFF. Here the CDR3 DNA reads TGTGCCAGCAGTTTAGGGCGCGCCGATGAGCAGTTCTTC. The V gene is TRBV27, the J gene TRBJ2-1, with D hard to call. This CDR3 is built from 13 residues. From germline, CDR1 is MNHEY and CDR2 SMNVEV (reference sequence). The germline V and J ends were trimmed by 2 bases and 8 bases, with 10 bases remaining between them.

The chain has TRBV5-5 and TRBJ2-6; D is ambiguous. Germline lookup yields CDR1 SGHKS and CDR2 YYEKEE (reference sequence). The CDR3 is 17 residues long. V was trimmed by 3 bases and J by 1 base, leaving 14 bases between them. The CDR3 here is CASSSLLHLSGANVLTF. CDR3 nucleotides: TGTGCCAGCAGCTCCCTGCTCCATCTATCTGGGGCCAACGTCCTGACTTTC.

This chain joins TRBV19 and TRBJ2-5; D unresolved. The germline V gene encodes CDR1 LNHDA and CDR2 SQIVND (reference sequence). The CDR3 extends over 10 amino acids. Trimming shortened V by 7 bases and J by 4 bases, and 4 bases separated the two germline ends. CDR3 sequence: CASKGETQYF. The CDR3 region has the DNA TGTGCCAGTAAAGGAGAGACCCAGTACTTC. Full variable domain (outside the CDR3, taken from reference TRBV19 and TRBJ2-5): DGGITQSPKYLFRKEGQNVTLSCEQNLNHDAMYWYRQDPGQGLRLIYYSQIVNDFQKGDIAEGYSVSREKKESFPLTVTSAQKNPTAFYLCASKGETQYFGPGTRLLVL.

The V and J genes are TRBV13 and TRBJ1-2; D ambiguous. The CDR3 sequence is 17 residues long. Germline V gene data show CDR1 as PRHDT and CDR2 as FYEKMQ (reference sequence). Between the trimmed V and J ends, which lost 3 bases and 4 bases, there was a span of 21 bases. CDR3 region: CASSFYGPSLTGYGYTF. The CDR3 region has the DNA TGTGCCAGCAGCTTCTACGGACCCTCTCTAACTGGCTATGGCTACACCTTC.

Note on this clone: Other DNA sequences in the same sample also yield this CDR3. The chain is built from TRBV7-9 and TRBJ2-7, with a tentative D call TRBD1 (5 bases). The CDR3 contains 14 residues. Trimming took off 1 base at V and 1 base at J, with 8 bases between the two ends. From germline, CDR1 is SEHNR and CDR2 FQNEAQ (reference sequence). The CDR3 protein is CASSLGTLSYEQYF. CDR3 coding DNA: TGTGCCAGCAGCTTAGGGACATTGTCCTACGAGCAGTACTTC. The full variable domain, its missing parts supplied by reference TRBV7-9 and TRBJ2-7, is DTGVSQNPRHKITKRGQNVTFRCDPISEHNRLYWYRQTLGQGPEFLTYFQNEAQLEKSRLLSDRFSAERPKGSFSTLEIQRTEQGDSAMYLCASSLGTLSYEQYFGPGTRLTVT.

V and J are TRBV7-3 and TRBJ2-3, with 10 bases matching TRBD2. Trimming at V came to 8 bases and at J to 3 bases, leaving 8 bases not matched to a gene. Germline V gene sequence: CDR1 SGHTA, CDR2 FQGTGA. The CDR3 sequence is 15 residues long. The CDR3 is CASARAGGGTDTQYF. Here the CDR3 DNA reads TGTGCCAGCGCTAGAGCGGGAGGGGGTACAGATACGCAGTATTTT.

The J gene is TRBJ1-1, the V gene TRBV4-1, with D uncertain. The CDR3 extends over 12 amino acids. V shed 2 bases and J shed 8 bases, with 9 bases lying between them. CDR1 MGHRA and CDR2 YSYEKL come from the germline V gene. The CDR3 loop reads CASSQTLGEAFF. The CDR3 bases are TGCGCCAGCAGCCAAACTCTAGGGGAAGCTTTCTTT.

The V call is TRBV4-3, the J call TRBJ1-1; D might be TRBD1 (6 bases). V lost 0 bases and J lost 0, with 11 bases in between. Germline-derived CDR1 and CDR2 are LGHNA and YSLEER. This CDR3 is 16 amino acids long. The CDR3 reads CASSQDGTTMNTEAFF. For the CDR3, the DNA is TGCGCCAGCAGCCAAGATGGGACAACAATGAACACTGAAGCTTTCTTT.

This CDR3 reads CARGGDRRNEKLFF. In DNA form, the CDR3 reads TGTGCCAGGGGGGGGGATCGAAGGAATGAAAAACTGTTTTTT. The chain links TRBV30 to TRBJ1-4; D may be TRBD1 (6 bases). This CDR3 spans 14 amino acids. The germline gives CDR1 GTSNPN, CDR2 SVGIG (reference sequence). The V end lost 8 bases, the J end lost 5 bases, and 18 bases lay between the germline ends.

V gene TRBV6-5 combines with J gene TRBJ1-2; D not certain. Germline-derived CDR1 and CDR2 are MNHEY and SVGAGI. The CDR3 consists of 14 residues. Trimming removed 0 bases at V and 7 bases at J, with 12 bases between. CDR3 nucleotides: TGTGCCAGCAGTTACTCGCGTTCGGCTCGTGGCTACACCTTC. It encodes CASSYSRSARGYTF.

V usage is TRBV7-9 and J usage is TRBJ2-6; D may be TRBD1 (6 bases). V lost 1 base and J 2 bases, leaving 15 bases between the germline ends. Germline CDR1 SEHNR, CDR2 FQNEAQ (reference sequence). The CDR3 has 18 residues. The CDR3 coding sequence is TGTGCCAGCAGCTTAGGTGGCAGGGGTGTACCTGGGGCCAACGTCCTGACTTTC. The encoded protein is CASSLGGRGVPGANVLTF. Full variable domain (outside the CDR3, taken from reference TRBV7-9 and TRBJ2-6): DTGVSQNPRHKITKRGQNVTFRCDPISEHNRLYWYRQTLGQGPEFLTYFQNEAQLEKSRLLSDRFSAERPKGSFSTLEIQRTEQGDSAMYLCASSLGGRGVPGANVLTFGAGSRLTVL.

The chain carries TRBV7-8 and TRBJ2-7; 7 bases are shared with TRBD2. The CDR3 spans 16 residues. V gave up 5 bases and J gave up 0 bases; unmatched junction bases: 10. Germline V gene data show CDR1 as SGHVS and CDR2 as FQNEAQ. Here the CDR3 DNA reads TGTGCCAGCAGCCCAGAGGTCCTAGCGGCCTCCTACGAGCAGTACTTC. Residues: CASSPEVLAASYEQYF. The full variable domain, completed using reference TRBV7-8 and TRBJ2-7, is GAGVSQSPRYKVAKRGQDVALRCDPISGHVSLFWYQQALGQGPEFLTYFQNEAQLDKSGLPSDRFFAERPEGSVSTLKIQRTQQEDSAVYLCASSPEVLAASYEQYFGPGTRLTVT.

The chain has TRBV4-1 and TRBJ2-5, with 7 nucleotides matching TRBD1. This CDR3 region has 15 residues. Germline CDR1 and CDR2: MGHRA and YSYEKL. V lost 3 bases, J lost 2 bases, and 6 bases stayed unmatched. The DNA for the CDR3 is TGCGCCAGCAGCCAGGACTCCAGGGGGCAAGAGACCCAGTACTTC. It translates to CASSQDSRGQETQYF.

The CDR3 region has the DNA TGTGCCAGCAGCCCCCGAGGGAATGAAGCTTTCTTT. Translated, it gives CASSPRGNEAFF. The V call is TRBV7-6, the J call TRBJ1-1; D uncertain. Between the trimmed V and J ends, which lost 5 bases and 7 bases, there was a span of 11 bases. The CDR3 has 12 residues. CDR1 is SGHVS and CDR2 is FNYEAQ in the germline V gene.